What follows are 13 T cell receptor beta chains derived from one specimen sequenced in a study of CD8+CD57+ T cells in acquired aplastic anemia. Genomic DNA acted as the template from which TCR beta VDJ combination and CDR3 sequence profiling were carried out. One entry per CDR3 protein results from TCRdb running MiXCR on the reads. The table records about 220,000 distinct CDR3 sequences, roughly 35% of them present only once. Sequencing input: sorted CD4+, CD8+, or CD8+CD57+ T cells (not recorded which) from PBMCs. The receptors were sampled from a human donor in good health, serving as a control.

This clonotype was observed many times. This chain joins TRBV29-1 and TRBJ2-1; D is perhaps TRBD2 (7 bases). There are 13 residues in the CDR3. V lost 5 bases to trimming and J lost 8 bases, with 16 bases between them. Looked up from germline, CDR1 is SQVTM and CDR2 is ANQGSEA. The CDR3 here is CSVNGGRNDEQFF. The CDR3, as DNA: TGCAGCGTTAACGGGGGGCGGAACGATGAGCAGTTCTTC.

This chain uses TRBV2 with TRBJ2-7; D tentatively fits TRBD1 or TRBD2 (5 bases each). Deletions cut 2 bases from V and 0 bases from J, with 11 bases between. The CDR3 is 15 amino acids. CDR1 is SNHLY, CDR2 FYNNEI, per germline. CDR3 in amino acids: CASSEFRDGSYEQYF. The CDR3 DNA follows: TGTGCCAGCAGTGAATTTCGGGACGGCTCCTACGAGCAGTACTTC.

The chain recombines TRBV2 with TRBJ2-7; D unclear. The CDR3 runs to 12 residues. Deletions cut 4 bases from V and 6 bases from J, with 10 bases between. Germline V gene sequence: CDR1 SNHLY, CDR2 FYNNEI. CDR3 DNA: TGTGCCAGCAGTGTCTACCCCCTCGAGCAGTACTTC. Amino acids: CASSVYPLEQYF.

This clonotype was seen ten or more times. This sequence joins TRBV2 and TRBJ2-5; D is possibly TRBD1 (5 bases). This CDR3 has 15 amino acids. V was cut by 0 bases and J by 5 bases, with 13 bases left in between. Germline V lookup: CDR1 SNHLY, CDR2 FYNNEI. The CDR3 coding sequence is TGTGCCAGCAGTGAAGCGGGGCCCCGTGTTGAGACCCAGTACTTC. The encoded protein is CASSEAGPRVETQYF.

Note on this clonotype: A much larger clonotype is one base distant, so this may be a read error. This chain uses TRBV20-1 with TRBJ1-1; weak D call: TRBD1 (5 bases). V was trimmed by 7 bases and J by 1 base, leaving 10 bases between them. CDR3 length: 12 residues. In germline, CDR1 is DFQATT, CDR2 SNEGSKA (reference sequence). The CDR3 DNA reads TGCAGTGTTGACACAGGGAACACTGAAGCTTTCTTT. Residues: CSVDTGNTEAFF.

This clonotype was seen repeatedly, ten times or more. The chain is built from TRBV20-1 and TRBJ1-1; unclear D gene. Germline V gene data show CDR1 as DFQATT and CDR2 as SNEGSKA (reference sequence). V was pared by 0 bases and J by 0 bases, with 8 bases between. This CDR3 spans 14 amino acids. The CDR3 bases are TGCAGTGCTAGAGATCGCCGAGTGAACACTGAAGCTTTCTTT. Encoded protein: CSARDRRVNTEAFF.

This clonotype was picked up many times. The chain has TRBV5-1 and TRBJ1-2, with D perhaps TRBD1 (6 bases). The CDR3 runs 15 residues. The germline gives CDR1 SGHRS, CDR2 YFSETQ. V shed 1 base and J shed 3 bases, with 13 bases lying between them. The CDR3 is CASSLWADSDYGYTF. DNA of the CDR3: TGCGCCAGCAGCTTGTGGGCGGACAGCGACTATGGCTACACCTTC.

The V call is TRBV15, the J call TRBJ2-1; D gene ambiguous. This CDR3 contains 14 residues. Germline CDR1 is LNHNV and CDR2 is YYDKDF (reference sequence). V lost 0 bases, J lost 3 bases, and 6 bases lay in between. DNA of the CDR3: TGTGCCACCAGCAGAGAATGGGTCTACAATGAGCAGTTCTTC. The encoded protein is CATSREWVYNEQFF.

The rearrangement uses TRBV2 and TRBJ1-4; D gene uncertain. The CDR3 length is 17 residues. Germline V gene sequence: CDR1 SNHLY, CDR2 FYNNEI. The V end was cut by 5 bases, the J end by 3 bases, with 19 bases between. The CDR3 region is CASSRRWAIGANEKLFF. DNA for the CDR3: TGTGCCAGCAGTAGACGGTGGGCCATTGGGGCTAATGAAAAACTGTTTTTT.

This clonotype has more than one count but fewer than ten. The rearrangement uses TRBV25-1 and TRBJ1-1; 7 bases align to TRBD1. Germline trimming cut 8 bases from V and 0 bases from J; bases unmatched to any gene: 6. Germline V gives CDR1 MGHDK, CDR2 SYGVNS. The CDR3 length is 14 residues. CDR3 protein: CASRDRYMNTEAFF. CDR3 sequence (DNA): TGTGCCAGCCGGGACAGATATATGAACACTGAAGCTTTCTTT.

The rearrangement uses TRBV27 and TRBJ2-7, with TRBD2 matching over 12 bases. CDR1 is MNHEY, CDR2 SMNVEV, per germline (reference sequence). The CDR3 spans 13 residues. V was clipped by 8 bases and J by 5 bases; unmatched bases: 4. The CDR3 spells CASGRTSGNEQYF. In DNA, the CDR3 is TGTGCCAGCGGACGGACTAGCGGGAACGAGCAGTACTTC.

This chain uses TRBV15 with TRBJ2-7; TRBD2 matches 12 bases. The CDR3 sequence is 16 residues long. Trimming took 1 base from V and 2 from J; bases not matched to a gene: 3. Germline V gene lookup returns CDR1 LNHNV and CDR2 YYDKDF (reference sequence). The CDR3, as DNA: TGTGCCACCAGCAGAGGACTAGCGGGAGCCGCCTACGAGCAGTACTTC. This sequence encodes CATSRGLAGAAYEQYF.

A few counts support this clonotype. The chain joins TRBV2 to TRBJ1-4; possibly TRBD1 for D (6 bases). Between the trimmed V and J ends, which lost 6 bases and 2 bases, there was a span of 13 bases. The CDR3 spans 15 residues. Germline loops: CDR1 SNHLY, CDR2 FYNNEI. The CDR3 sequence is CASSRGQNTNEKLFF. CDR3 DNA: TGTGCCAGCAGCCGGGGGCAGAACACTAATGAAAAACTGTTTTTT.